This TCR beta chain was identified in a study of radiotherapy plus CTLA-4 blockade in lung cancer. About the research overall: Among all patients, approximately 17% showed objective responses, while about 31% had disease control.

V shed 6 bases and J shed 0 bases, with 15 bases lying between them. Germline V CDR1 and CDR2: SGHDN, FVKESK. The length of the CDR3 is 15 residues. Measured with immunoSEQ multiplex PCR; TCRdb has only the in-frame clones, and not every one. This sample has roughly 59,000 clones, with roughly 76% found just once. People whose metastatic non-small-cell lung cancer was chemo-refractory got focal radiation along with CTLA-4 blockade by ipilimumab. Study conclusions and caveats: Among reported predictors of response, early blood T cell clone dynamics with interferon-beta performed best. Clones derived from tumor TCRs expanded in blood after radiotherapy plus ipilimumab.

Note on this clone: What it recognizes is unknown.

J is TRBJ2-7 and V is TRBV14, with D tentatively TRBD1 (5 bases). The TCR comes from a human donor with non-small cell lung cancer whose response to radiotherapy plus ipilimumab could not be evaluated. Sequences were derived from peripheral blood, sampled from a patient treated with radiotherapy plus ipilimumab. Here the CDR3 reads CASSPDSPRSYEQYF. CDR3 bases: TGTGCCAGCAGTCCCGACAGTCCCCGCTCCTACGAGCAGTACTTC.